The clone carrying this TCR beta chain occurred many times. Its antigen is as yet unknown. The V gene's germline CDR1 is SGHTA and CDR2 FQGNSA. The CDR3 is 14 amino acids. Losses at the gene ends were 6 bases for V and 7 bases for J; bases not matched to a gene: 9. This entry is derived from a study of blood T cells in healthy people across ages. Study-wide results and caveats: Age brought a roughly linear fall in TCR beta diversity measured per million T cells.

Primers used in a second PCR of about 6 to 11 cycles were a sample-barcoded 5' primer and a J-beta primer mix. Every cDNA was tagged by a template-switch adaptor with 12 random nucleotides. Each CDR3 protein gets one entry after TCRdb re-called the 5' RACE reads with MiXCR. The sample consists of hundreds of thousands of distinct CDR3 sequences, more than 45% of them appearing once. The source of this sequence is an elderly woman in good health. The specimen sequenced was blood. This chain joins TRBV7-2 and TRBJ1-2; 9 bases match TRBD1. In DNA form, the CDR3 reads TGTGCCAGCAGTTCCGGGACAGGGCTCTTTGGCTACACCTTC. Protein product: CASSSGTGLFGYTF.